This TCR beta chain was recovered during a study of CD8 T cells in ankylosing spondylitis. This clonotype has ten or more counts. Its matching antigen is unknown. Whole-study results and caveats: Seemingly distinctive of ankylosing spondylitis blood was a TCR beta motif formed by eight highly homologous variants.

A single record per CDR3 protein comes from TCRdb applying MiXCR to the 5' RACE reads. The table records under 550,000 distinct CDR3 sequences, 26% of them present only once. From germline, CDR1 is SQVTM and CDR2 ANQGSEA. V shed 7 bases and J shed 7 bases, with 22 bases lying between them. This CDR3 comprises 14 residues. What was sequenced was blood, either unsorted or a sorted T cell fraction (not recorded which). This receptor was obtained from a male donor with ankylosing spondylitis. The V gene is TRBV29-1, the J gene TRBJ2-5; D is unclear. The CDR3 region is CSGLSVAFTGTQYF. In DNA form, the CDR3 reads TGCAGCGGACTCTCCGTTGCCTTCACGGGGACCCAGTACTTC.